This TCR beta chain was sequenced during a study of T-cell memory formation after mild COVID-19. 5'RACE, which relied on constant-segment primers, yielded TCR alpha and TCR beta cDNA libraries carrying sample barcodes and UMIs. TCRdb passed the 5' RACE reads through MiXCR, listing each CDR3 protein once. The table includes a few hundred thousand distinct CDR3 sequences, roughly 15% detected once. V shed 5 bases and J shed 4 bases, with 10 bases lying between them. Germline V gives CDR1 SGHTA, CDR2 FQGNSA. This CDR3 has 13 amino acids. This clonotype was observed a few times. The antigen is not known. Study conclusions and caveats: Among CD4+ contracting clones, most were CM and EM, and CD8+ ones EMRA. Memory from before infection featured some responding clones, which suggests cross-reactive memory joined.

The sample was PBMCs or a T cell subset sorted from them (not recorded which). The receptor was derived from a man younger than 35 who had mild COVID-19 (a few samples of this study predate the infection). Cell type and time point are not known. V is TRBV7-2 and J is TRBJ2-3, with D perhaps matching TRBD1 (5 bases). This CDR3 reads CASSPRVPDTQYF. The CDR3, as DNA: TGTGCCAGCAGCCCCAGGGTCCCAGATACGCAGTATTTT.